These 28 T cell receptor beta chains were sequenced from one sample in a study of T cells after yellow fever vaccination. TCRdb fed the 5' RACE reads into MiXCR, producing one record per CDR3 protein. Of 300,000 or so distinct CDR3 sequences in the sample, 10% to 15% were seen once. This sample comprised CD4+ T cells sorted from PBMCs, obtained 45 days after the yellow fever booster vaccination. These receptors were collected from a man in his thirties or forties who received the YFV17D yellow fever vaccine.

This clonotype was recorded at least ten times. This chain joins TRBV6-5 and TRBJ2-1; D is possibly TRBD1 or TRBD2 (5 bases each). The CDR3 contains 15 residues. Germline CDR1 is MNHEY and CDR2 is SVGAGI. V was shortened by 2 bases and J by 7 bases, with 15 bases between the two germline ends. In DNA form, the CDR3 reads TGTGCCAGCAGTTACAGGTCTATTGGGGGTAATGAGCAGTTCTTC. Translation gives CASSYRSIGGNEQFF.

The chain carries TRBV7-2 and TRBJ1-1; tentatively, D is TRBD1 (6 bases). The ends were cut back, 1 base at V and 0 bases at J, with 9 bases in the middle. The germline gives CDR1 SGHTA, CDR2 FQGNSA. This CDR3 comprises 15 residues. In DNA, the CDR3 is TGTGCCAGCAGCTTAGGCAGGGGCATGAACACTGAAGCTTTCTTT. Translation: CASSLGRGMNTEAFF.

As for this clonotype: A much larger clone lies a single base off, so this may be a read error. This chain uses TRBV27 with TRBJ2-1; 14 positions match TRBD2. Germline-derived CDR1 and CDR2 are MNHEY and SMNVEV (reference sequence). CDR3 length: 16 amino acids. CDR3 sequence: CANSPQTSGRGGEQFF. The CDR3 DNA follows: TGTGCCAACAGTCCCCAGACTAGCGGGAGGGGGGGTGAGCAGTTCTTC.

The sample holds a few counts of this clonotype. V is TRBV6-2 or TRBV6-3 and J is TRBJ2-1, with TRBD2 matching over 12 bases. There are 18 residues in the CDR3. The junction had 6 bases not matched to a gene; V was cut back by 2 bases and J by 1 base. Germline V CDR1 and CDR2: MNHEY, SVGEGT. DNA of the CDR3: TGTGCCAGCAGTTACACCCTAGCGGGAGGGGGGTCCTACAATGAGCAGTTCTTC. Translated: CASSYTLAGGGSYNEQFF.

This chain connects TRBV27 to TRBJ2-3; 8 nucleotides line up with TRBD1. Losses at the gene ends were 6 bases for V and 0 bases for J; bases not matched to a gene: 5. The V gene's germline CDR1 is MNHEY and CDR2 SMNVEV (reference sequence). The CDR3 contains 15 residues. In DNA, the CDR3 is TGTGCCAGCAGATGGACAGGGAAAAGCACAGATACGCAGTATTTT. It yields the protein CASRWTGKSTDTQYF.

This chain joins TRBV7-2 and TRBJ2-7; D gene unclear. The CDR3 is 11 residues long. In germline, CDR1 is SGHTA, CDR2 FQGNSA. V was clipped by 5 bases and J by 8 bases, with 10 bases between them. The CDR3 is CASSPGQQQYF. In nucleotides, the CDR3 is TGTGCCAGCAGCCCCGGCCAGCAGCAGTACTTC. Based on the CDR3 plus reference TRBV7-2 and TRBJ2-7, the full variable domain is GAGVSQSPSNKVTEKGKDVELRCDPISGHTALYWYRQSLGQGLEFLIYFQGNSAPDKSGLPSDRFSAERTGGSVSTLTIQRTQQEDSAVYLCASSPGQQQYFGPGTRLTVT.

V usage is TRBV5-1 and J usage is TRBJ2-3, with D possibly being TRBD1 (5 bases). Germline CDR1 and CDR2: SGHRS and YFSETQ. V shed 7 bases and J shed 6 bases, with 9 bases lying between them. CDR3 length: 11 residues. DNA of the CDR3: TGCGCCAGCGAAGGGGCCGATACGCAGTATTTT. It yields the protein CASEGADTQYF.

This clonotype was counted a few times. The rearrangement joins TRBV12-3 or TRBV12-4 to TRBJ2-1, with D possibly being TRBD2 (5 bases). The V end was cut by 6 bases, the J end by 10 bases, with 19 bases between. The CDR3 loop spans 14 amino acids. CDR3 coding DNA: TGTGCCAGCAGAAATAGGACTGAGGGTGGCGAGCAGTTCTTC. This sequence encodes CASRNRTEGGEQFF.

In this sample, this clonotype turned up a few times. The V call is TRBV25-1, the J call TRBJ1-4, with 9 bases that match TRBD1. The CDR3 spans 15 residues. CDR1 is MGHDK and CDR2 is SYGVNS in the germline V gene. The V and J ends lost 3 bases and 7 bases, in that order; junction bases with no gene match: 6. CDR3 sequence: CASSDPQGAGEKLFF. The CDR3 region has the DNA TGTGCCAGCAGTGATCCACAGGGGGCAGGTGAAAAACTGTTTTTT. Full variable domain (missing parts from reference TRBV25-1 and TRBJ1-4): EADIYQTPRYLVIGTGKKITLECSQTMGHDKMYWYQQDPGMELHLIHYSYGVNSTEKGDLSSESTVSRIRTEHFPLTLESARPSHTSQYLCASSDPQGAGEKLFFGSGTQLSVL.

This rearrangement joins TRBV9 to TRBJ2-3; 8 nucleotides agree with TRBD1. The CDR3 consists of 15 residues. Trimming removed 2 bases from V and 0 bases from J; junction bases left unmatched: 2. Per the germline V gene, CDR1 is SGDLS and CDR2 is YYNGEE. The CDR3, as DNA: TGTGCCAGCAGCGTTGGACAGGGTAGCACAGATACGCAGTATTTT. This codes for CASSVGQGSTDTQYF.

The chain recombines TRBV4-3 with TRBJ2-2; D not certain. The V end lost 0 bases, the J end lost 0 bases, and 11 bases lay between the germline ends. There are 17 residues in the CDR3. CDR1 and CDR2 (germline): LGHNA, YSLEER. Here the CDR3 DNA reads TGCGCCAGCAGCCAAGATTCCGGATTCGCGAACACCGGGGAGCTGTTTTTT. Translated, it gives CASSQDSGFANTGELFF.

J is TRBJ2-5 and V is TRBV9; either TRBD1 or TRBD2 may supply D (5 bases each). V lost 0 bases and J 5 bases, leaving 14 bases between the germline ends. Per germline, CDR1 SGDLS and CDR2 YYNGEE. The CDR3 length is 15 residues. The DNA of the CDR3 is TGTGCCAGCAGCGTAGGCGCGAGGGGCGGGGAGACCCAGTACTTC. Translation: CASSVGARGGETQYF.

J is TRBJ2-3 and V is TRBV20-1; TRBD2 agrees at 13 bases. CDR3 length: 15 residues. Looked up from germline, CDR1 is DFQATT and CDR2 is SNEGSKA (reference sequence). The V segment lost 6 bases and the J segment 9 bases; nucleotides outside the gene matches: 12. CDR3 nucleotide sequence: TGCAGTGCCCTTCGGACTAGCGGGAGTGGAAGCACGCAGTATTTT. Protein sequence: CSALRTSGSGSTQYF.

This clonotype was seen a few times. The chain employs TRBV20-1 and TRBJ1-1; 9 bases agree with TRBD1. The CDR3 runs to 14 residues. Looked up from germline, CDR1 is DFQATT and CDR2 is SNEGSKA (reference sequence). Trimming removed 6 bases from V and 3 bases from J; junction bases left unmatched: 8. CDR3 DNA: TGCAGTGCCCGATCGGGGACAGGGTACACTGAAGCTTTCTTT. This encodes CSARSGTGYTEAFF.

This clonotype was seen repeatedly, ten times or more. The chain has TRBV12-3 or TRBV12-4 and TRBJ2-2; the match to TRBD2 covers 7 bases. This CDR3 has 15 residues. The junction had 13 bases not matched to a gene; V was cut back by 8 bases and J by 7 bases. The CDR3 reads CASGRASGYGGELFF. In nucleotides, the CDR3 is TGTGCCAGCGGACGAGCTAGCGGTTATGGCGGGGAGCTGTTTTTT.

There are many counts of this clonotype. The rearrangement uses TRBV7-2 and TRBJ2-7, with no clear D. Germline-derived CDR1 and CDR2 are SGHTA and FQGNSA. The CDR3 has 14 residues. V gave up 2 bases and J gave up 0 bases, with 8 bases separating them. The CDR3 is CASSLSVRSYEQYF. The CDR3, as DNA: TGTGCCAGCAGCTTAAGCGTACGCTCCTACGAGCAGTACTTC.

Only a few counts were recorded for this clonotype. CDR3 protein: CASSAGQAGEQYF. DNA of the CDR3: TGTGCCAGCAGTGCGGGACAGGCCGGCGAGCAGTACTTC. This chain connects TRBV6-2 or TRBV6-3 to TRBJ2-7; 8 nucleotides align to TRBD1. This CDR3 spans 13 amino acids. J gave up 6 bases and V 5 bases, and 6 bases lay outside the gene matches. From germline, CDR1 is MNHEY and CDR2 SVGEGT.

The CDR3 loop reads CASSVRAEGVYEQFF. The CDR3 nucleotides are TGTGCCAGCAGCGTCCGAGCGGAGGGCGTATATGAGCAGTTCTTC. V gene TRBV9 combines with J gene TRBJ2-1, with TRBD2 as a possible D gene (6 bases). This CDR3 has 15 residues. V was trimmed by 2 bases and J by 8 bases, leaving 17 bases between them. Germline CDR1 is SGDLS and CDR2 is YYNGEE.

V usage is TRBV11-2 and J usage is TRBJ2-2; 11 bases align to TRBD1. Trimming removed 4 bases from V and 4 bases from J; junction bases left unmatched: 11. The CDR3 totals 18 residues. The germline gives CDR1 SGHAT, CDR2 FQNNGV. CDR3 DNA sequence: TGTGCCAGCAGCTGGACAGGGGGCGCAACTAGGTTCACCGGGGAGCTGTTTTTT. This encodes CASSWTGGATRFTGELFF.

This clonotype has just a few counts. This CDR3 is CASSSPQGGGSRTDTQYF. DNA for the CDR3: TGTGCCAGCAGCAGTCCCCAAGGAGGGGGGAGTCGGACAGATACGCAGTATTTT. This chain links TRBV11-1 with TRBJ2-3; the D gene could be TRBD1 or TRBD2 (6 bases each). The CDR3 is made up of 18 amino acids. Trimming removed 5 bases at V and 3 bases at J, with 24 bases between. From germline, CDR1 is SGHAT and CDR2 FQDESV (reference sequence).

A remark on this clonotype: A read error may account for a junction end that differs from germline. The gene calls are TRBV20-1 and TRBJ1-1; D is possibly TRBD1 (6 bases). The germline V gene encodes CDR1 DFQATT and CDR2 SNEGSKA (reference sequence). The CDR3 totals 15 residues. The CDR3 loop reads CSARAPTGVKTEAFF. The CDR3 region has the DNA TGCAGTGCTAGAGCACCGACAGGCGTGAAAACTGAAGCTTTCTTT.

In this sample, this clonotype turned up a few times. This chain uses TRBV12-3 or TRBV12-4 with TRBJ2-1; D perhaps matches TRBD1 (5 bases). The V end lost 1 base, the J end lost 7 bases, and 11 bases lay between the germline ends. The CDR3 loop spans 14 amino acids. The CDR3 region is CASSLVGAGNEQFF. The DNA for the CDR3 is TGTGCCAGCAGTTTAGTAGGGGCCGGAAATGAGCAGTTCTTC.

This clonotype was observed a few times. The CDR3 protein is CASSQVGQAGVEAFF. In DNA form, the CDR3 reads TGTGCCAGCAGTCAAGTTGGACAGGCCGGAGTTGAAGCTTTCTTT. V gene TRBV7-2 combines with J gene TRBJ1-1; 7 positions match TRBD1. This CDR3 comprises 15 residues. Germline trimming cut 6 bases from V and 7 bases from J; bases unmatched to any gene: 14. Germline V gives CDR1 SGHTA, CDR2 FQGNSA. The full variable domain, rest sourced from reference TRBV7-2 and TRBJ1-1, is GAGVSQSPSNKVTEKGKDVELRCDPISGHTALYWYRQSLGQGLEFLIYFQGNSAPDKSGLPSDRFSAERTGGSVSTLTIQRTQQEDSAVYLCASSQVGQAGVEAFFGQGTRLTVV.

The V call is TRBV28, the J call TRBJ1-4; possibly TRBD1 for D (5 bases). The germline CDR1 and CDR2 sequences are MDHEN and SYDVKM. Trimming cost V 3 bases and J 8 bases, with 28 bases left between them. CDR3 length equals 19 residues. The CDR3 sequence is CASSFQQTGFDRTREKLFF. Here the CDR3 DNA reads TGTGCCAGCAGTTTCCAACAAACGGGATTCGACCGGACACGGGAAAAACTGTTTTTT.

This rearrangement joins TRBV5-5 to TRBJ2-1, with TRBD2 identical over 13 bases. There are 15 residues in the CDR3. Germline V gene lookup returns CDR1 SGHKS and CDR2 YYEKEE (reference sequence). The trim removed 7 bases at V and 8 bases at J, leaving 9 bases unmatched. The CDR3: CASGPTSGRGDEQFF. The DNA of the CDR3 is TGTGCCAGCGGCCCAACTAGCGGGAGGGGGGATGAGCAGTTCTTC.

The rearrangement uses TRBV10-1 and TRBJ2-3; D is uncertain. CDR1 is WNHNN, CDR2 SYGVQD, per germline (reference sequence). This CDR3 has 14 amino acids. V was cut by 3 bases and J by 3 bases, with 10 bases left in between. CDR3 region: CASSDSRWTDTQYF. CDR3 nucleotides: TGCGCCAGCAGTGACTCCCGGTGGACAGATACGCAGTATTTT.

The V and J genes are TRBV7-2 and TRBJ2-6, with D unresolved. Germline lookup yields CDR1 SGHTA and CDR2 FQGNSA. This CDR3 contains 15 residues. The V end was cut by 3 bases, the J end by 2 bases, with 8 bases between. CDR3 loop: CASSFKVPGANVLTF. The CDR3 DNA sequence: TGTGCCAGCAGCTTTAAAGTACCTGGGGCCAACGTCCTGACTTTC.

This clonotype was counted a few times. V is TRBV20-1 and J is TRBJ1-5; D is ambiguous. Germline CDR1 DFQATT, CDR2 SNEGSKA (reference sequence). V lost 4 bases to trimming and J lost 4 bases, with 8 bases between them. This CDR3 spans 12 amino acids. The DNA of the CDR3 is TGCAGTGCTAACCCCGGGAATCAGCCCCAGCATTTT. Translation: CSANPGNQPQHF.